This record covers a single T cell receptor beta chain. Autologous stem cell transplantation was followed by relapse in every patient, and brentuximab vedotin exposure varied. The table came from immunoSEQ multiplex PCR; TCRdb's copy has only in-frame clones and leaves some out. The sample carries roughly 55,000 clones, 81% recorded once. The CDR3 extends over 15 amino acids. Germline V gene lookup returns CDR1 SGHRS and CDR2 YFSETQ. V was pared by 0 bases and J by 7 bases, with 14 bases between. The data originate from a study of PD-1 blockade in classical Hodgkin lymphoma. The chain carries TRBV5-1 and TRBJ2-1, with a possible D match to TRBD2 (5 bases). The receptor comes from a human donor with classical Hodgkin lymphoma. Sequencing was performed on peripheral blood mononuclear cells (PBMCs), taken at baseline. This chain's CDR3 is CASSLAAGLGNEQFF. CDR3 DNA: TGCGCCAGCAGCTTGGCCGCGGGTTTAGGGAATGAGCAGTTCTTC. Full variable domain (missing parts from reference TRBV5-1 and TRBJ2-1): KAGVTQTPRYLIKTRGQQVTLSCSPISGHRSVSWYQQTPGQGLQFLFEYFSETQRNKGNFPGRFSGRQFSNSRSEMNVSTLELGDSALYLCASSLAAGLGNEQFFGPGTRLTVL.